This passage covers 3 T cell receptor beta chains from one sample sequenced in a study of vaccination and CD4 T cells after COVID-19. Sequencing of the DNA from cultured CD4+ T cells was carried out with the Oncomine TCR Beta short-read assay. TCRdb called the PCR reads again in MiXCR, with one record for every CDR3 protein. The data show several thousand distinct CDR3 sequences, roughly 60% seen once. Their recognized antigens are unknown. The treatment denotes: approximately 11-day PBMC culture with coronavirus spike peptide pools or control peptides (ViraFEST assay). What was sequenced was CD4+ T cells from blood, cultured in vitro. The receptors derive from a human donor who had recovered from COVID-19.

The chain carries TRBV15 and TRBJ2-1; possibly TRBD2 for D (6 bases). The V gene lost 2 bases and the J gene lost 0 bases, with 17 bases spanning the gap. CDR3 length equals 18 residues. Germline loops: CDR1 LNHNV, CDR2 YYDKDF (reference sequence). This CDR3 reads CATSRPLGRGISYNEQFF. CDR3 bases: TGTGCCACCAGCAGACCTCTGGGGCGGGGCATCTCCTACAATGAGCAGTTCTTC.

The CDR3 loop reads CASSEFGQSYGYTF. As DNA, the CDR3 is TGTGCCAGCAGTGAATTTGGACAGTCTTATGGCTACACCTTC. The chain links TRBV25-1 to TRBJ1-2; perhaps TRBD1 as D (6 bases). V gave up 1 base and J gave up 5 bases, with 11 bases separating them. This CDR3 is built from 14 residues. The germline CDR1 and CDR2 sequences are MGHDK and SYGVNS.

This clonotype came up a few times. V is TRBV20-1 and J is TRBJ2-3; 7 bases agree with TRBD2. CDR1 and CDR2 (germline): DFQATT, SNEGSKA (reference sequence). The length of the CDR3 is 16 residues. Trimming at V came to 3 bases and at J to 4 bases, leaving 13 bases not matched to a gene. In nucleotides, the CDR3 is TGCAGTGCTAGTCCCGAACTCGCGGGAGTAGCAGATACGCAGTATTTT. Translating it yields CSASPELAGVADTQYF.